This entry lists 15 T cell receptor beta chains sequenced from one sample in a study of T cell changes during pregnancy in multiple sclerosis. Profiled with immunoSEQ multiplex PCR; TCRdb holds only in-frame clones, not every one. The sample records tens of thousands of clones, 90% being singletons. The specimen comprised CD4+ T cells from peripheral blood mononuclear cells, sampled in the third trimester of pregnancy. The source is a female donor in good health, enrolled as a control in a pregnancy study.

J is TRBJ2-3 and V is TRBV6-5, with 11 bases identical to TRBD1. Germline CDR1 and CDR2: MNHEY and SVGAGI. This CDR3 region has 15 residues. V lost 6 bases to trimming and J lost 2 bases; unmatched junction nucleotides: 4. CDR3 loop: CASRRTGGYTDTQYF. CDR3 bases: TGTGCCAGCAGGCGGACAGGGGGCTACACAGATACGCAGTATTTT.

This chain joins TRBV6-6 and TRBJ2-7, with 10 bases identical to TRBD2. The CDR3 is 15 amino acids. Germline values: CDR1 MNHNY, CDR2 SVGAGI (reference sequence). J was trimmed by 0 bases and V by 5 bases; bases with no gene match: 4. This CDR3 reads CASSPLAGSSYEQYF. The CDR3 DNA sequence: TGTGCCAGCAGTCCACTAGCGGGGAGCTCCTACGAGCAGTACTTC.

This sequence joins TRBV30 and TRBJ1-2, with 9 bases matching TRBD1. The CDR3 length is 17 residues. Germline-derived CDR1 and CDR2 are GTSNPN and SVGIG (reference sequence). Germline trimming cut 0 bases from V and 7 bases from J; bases unmatched to any gene: 15. Written as DNA, the CDR3 is TGTGCCTGGAGTGTCTCCCTTAATTTACAGGGGGCAGGTGGCTACACCTTC. It codes for CAWSVSLNLQGAGGYTF.

The CDR3 region is CASSQRGQETQYF. CDR3 sequence (DNA): TGTGCCAGCAGCCAACGGGGACAAGAGACCCAGTACTTC. The chain carries TRBV5-6 and TRBJ2-5, with D tentatively TRBD2 (5 bases). CDR3 length equals 13 residues. V lost 4 bases and J lost 2, with 9 bases in between. Per germline, CDR1 SGHDT and CDR2 YYEEEE.

The V call is TRBV4-3, the J call TRBJ1-1; 8 positions agree with TRBD1. J was trimmed by 4 bases and V by 0 bases; bases with no gene match: 4. The germline gives CDR1 LGHNA, CDR2 YSLEER. This CDR3 has 15 residues. The CDR3, as DNA: TGCGCCAGCAGCCAAGACCCAGGGGGCGGCACTGAAGCTTTCTTT. Translating it yields CASSQDPGGGTEAFF.

This rearrangement joins TRBV6-5 to TRBJ1-2; 7 bases map to TRBD1. Unmatched junction bases numbered 5, after V lost 0 bases and J lost 4 bases. This CDR3 region has 15 residues. Germline V lookup: CDR1 MNHEY, CDR2 SVGAGI. Here the CDR3 DNA reads TGTGCCAGCAGTTACTCGAGAGACAGGGCCTATGGCTACACCTTC. As protein: CASSYSRDRAYGYTF.

This clone was observed a handful of times. The CDR3 region is CATSGPIGAQGWNEQFF. The CDR3 coding sequence is TGTGCCACCAGCGGGCCGATCGGAGCACAGGGATGGAATGAGCAGTTCTTC. The rearrangement uses TRBV15 and TRBJ2-1; perhaps TRBD1 as D (6 bases). Germline V CDR1 and CDR2: LNHNV, YYDKDF (reference sequence). Trimming removed 5 bases from V and 7 bases from J, with 24 bases in between. The CDR3 runs 17 residues.

The chain is built from TRBV29-1 and TRBJ2-3; D is unclear. V was trimmed by 5 bases and J by 2 bases, leaving 8 bases between them. This CDR3 has 12 residues. Germline values: CDR1 SQVTM, CDR2 ANQGSEA. The CDR3 reads CSVTAVTDTQYF. The CDR3 DNA follows: TGCAGCGTTACGGCGGTCACAGATACGCAGTATTTT.

The gene calls are TRBV19 and TRBJ2-1, with 9 bases lining up with TRBD2. The CDR3 extends over 14 amino acids. V trimming: 5 bases; J trimming: 9 bases; junction bases outside the gene matches: 8. CDR1 and CDR2 from the germline V gene are LNHDA and SQIVND (reference sequence). The CDR3 DNA reads as TGTGCCAGTAGTCCCCGGCTGCGGGAGGGTGAGCAGTTCTTC. This sequence encodes CASSPRLREGEQFF.

V usage is TRBV27 and J usage is TRBJ2-3, with 10 bases identical to TRBD2. The CDR3 has 16 amino acids. CDR1 MNHEY and CDR2 SMNVEV come from the germline V gene (reference sequence). The ends lost 4 bases at V and 4 bases at J; junction bases unmatched: 8. This chain's CDR3 is CASSYAGTSVPDTQYF. The CDR3 DNA is TGTGCCAGCAGTTACGCCGGGACTAGCGTACCAGATACGCAGTATTTT.

The genes are TRBV11-3 and TRBJ2-3; 7 bases map to TRBD2. Trimming removed 5 bases from V and 4 bases from J; junction bases left unmatched: 9. Germline values: CDR1 SGHNT, CDR2 YENEEA. The CDR3 consists of 15 residues. CDR3 in amino acids: CASSPPKRGSDTQYF. CDR3 nucleotide sequence: TGTGCCAGCAGCCCCCCCAAGCGGGGCTCAGATACGCAGTATTTT.

The chain employs TRBV28 and TRBJ1-2, with a weak D call TRBD1 (5 bases). Germline V CDR1 and CDR2: MDHEN, SYDVKM. V was trimmed by 11 bases and J by 5 bases, leaving 6 bases between them. The CDR3 sequence is 9 residues long. CDR3 sequence reads: CAAGYGYTF. CDR3 nucleotide sequence: TGTGCCGCAGGGTATGGCTACACCTTC.

The rearrangement links TRBV11-2 to TRBJ1-3, with D maybe TRBD1 (5 bases). The CDR3 spans 16 residues. V was pared by 5 bases and J by 0 bases, with 14 bases between. Germline loops: CDR1 SGHAT, CDR2 FQNNGV. This chain's CDR3 is CASSPVPGLSGNTIYF. DNA of the CDR3: TGTGCCAGCAGCCCCGTACCGGGACTCTCTGGAAACACCATATATTTT. Drawing the rest from reference TRBV11-2 and TRBJ1-3, the complete variable domain is EAGVAQSPRYKIIEKRQSVAFWCNPISGHATLYWYQQILGQGPKLLIQFQNNGVVDDSQLPKDRFSAERLKGVDSTLKIQPAKLEDSAVYLCASSPVPGLSGNTIYFGEGSWLTVV.

The chain recombines TRBV12-5 with TRBJ2-1, with 7 positions matching TRBD2. Per germline, CDR1 LGHNT and CDR2 FRNRAP. This CDR3 is built from 15 residues. With V trimmed by 1 base and J by 8 bases, 8 bases remained unmatched. CDR3 DNA: TGTGCTAGTGGTTTGGGAGCGGGAAAGTACCATGAGCAGTTCTTC. Amino acids: CASGLGAGKYHEQFF.

This clone was observed a handful of times. One junction end disagrees with the germline gene, perhaps due to a read error. The chain links TRBV19 to TRBJ1-1; 9 bases are a match to TRBD1. The CDR3 length is 13 residues. Germline CDR1 is LNHDA and CDR2 is SQIVND (reference sequence). The CDR3 nucleotides are TGTGCCAGTAGACCACAGGGGGCTACGCCTCCTTGGTTT. It translates to CASRPQGATPPWF.